A single sample is the source of the 14 T cell receptor beta chains below, sequenced in a study of blood T cells in healthy people across ages. Primed by a sample-barcoded 5' primer and a J-beta primer mix, a second PCR proceeded for 7 to 11 cycles. TCRdb re-analysed the 5' RACE reads in MiXCR, keeping a single row per CDR3 protein. The repertoire holds around 900,000 distinct CDR3 sequences, with 51% as singletons. Source material: blood. Receptors originate from an older woman in good health.

V gene TRBV29-1 combines with J gene TRBJ2-1, with 7 bases identical to TRBD2. The CDR3 is made up of 14 amino acids. The V and J ends lost 8 bases and 0 bases, in that order; junction bases with no gene match: 7. Germline-derived CDR1 and CDR2 are SQVTM and ANQGSEA. The CDR3 DNA is TGCAGCTCTCGGGGCGGGAGCTCCTACAATGAGCAGTTCTTC. Its translation: CSSRGGSSYNEQFF.

This clonotype was detected a few times. The CDR3 DNA is TGTGCCAGCAGTTCAGGGGGCGCGGGAGACGGCTACACCTTC. Translation gives CASSSGGAGDGYTF. This chain links TRBV2 with TRBJ1-2, with 8 bases identical to TRBD1. Per the germline V gene, CDR1 is SNHLY and CDR2 is FYNNEI. The CDR3 loop spans 14 amino acids. V lost 5 bases, J lost 8 bases, and 10 bases stayed unmatched.

This clonotype has a handful of counts. This chain connects TRBV29-1 to TRBJ2-4; D ambiguous. The V gene's germline CDR1 is SQVTM and CDR2 ANQGSEA. This CDR3 region has 13 residues. Trimming removed 4 bases from V and 1 base from J, with 8 bases in between. In DNA, the CDR3 is TGCAGCGTTGTTGAACAGGCCAAAAACATTCAGTACTTC. Translated, it gives CSVVEQAKNIQYF.

On this clonotype itself: A read error may be the cause here, since a much bigger clone is one base away. V is TRBV28 and J is TRBJ2-1; 8 nucleotides agree with TRBD2. Germline loops: CDR1 MDHEN, CDR2 SYDVKM. The J segment lost 1 base and the V segment lost 7 bases, leaving 12 bases of the junction unmatched. The CDR3 covers 17 residues. The CDR3 protein is CASTSAGECKSYNEQFF. The DNA of the CDR3 is TGTGCCAGCACCTCAGCGGGAGAGTGTAAGTCCTACAATGAGCAGTTCTTC.

This clonotype was observed a handful of times. This chain connects TRBV18 to TRBJ2-3; TRBD1 matches at 7 bases. Germline V gene data show CDR1 as KGHSH and CDR2 as LQKENI. V gave up 1 base and J gave up 5 bases; unmatched junction bases: 6. The CDR3 consists of 15 residues. CDR3 protein: CASSPLDRVGDTQYF. In DNA, the CDR3 is TGTGCCAGCTCACCACTCGACAGGGTTGGAGATACGCAGTATTTT. Together with reference TRBV18 and TRBJ2-3, the CDR3 gives the full variable domain: NAGVMQNPRHLVRRRGQEARLRCSPMKGHSHVYWYRQLPEEGLKFMVYLQKENIIDESGMPKERFSAEFPKEGPSILRIQQVVRGDSAAYFCASSPLDRVGDTQYFGPGTRLTVL.

This rearrangement joins TRBV5-1 to TRBJ2-7, with 8 positions matching TRBD1. CDR3 length: 15 residues. V dropped 2 bases and J dropped 5; count of bases not matched to a gene: 9. Germline V gene sequence: CDR1 SGHRS, CDR2 YFSETQ. CDR3 in DNA: TGCGCCAGCAGCTTTTCCGGGACAGGTTACGACGAGCAGTACTTC. As protein: CASSFSGTGYDEQYF.

The J gene is TRBJ2-7, the V gene TRBV9, with a possible D match to TRBD2 (6 bases). Germline V gives CDR1 SGDLS, CDR2 YYNGEE. The V end lost 0 bases, the J end lost 4 bases, and 11 bases lay between the germline ends. There are 14 residues in the CDR3. CDR3 sequence reads: CASSVAAGRYEQYF. CDR3 bases: TGTGCCAGCAGCGTAGCGGCGGGGCGTTACGAGCAGTACTTC. Filled out from reference TRBV9 and TRBJ2-7, the complete variable domain reads DSGVTQTPKHLITATGQRVTLRCSPRSGDLSVYWYQQSLDQGLQFLIQYYNGEERAKGNILERFSAQQFPDLHSELNLSSLELGDSALYFCASSVAAGRYEQYFGPGTRLTVT.

This clonotype was recorded a few times. J is TRBJ2-1 and V is TRBV29-1; a possible D gene is TRBD2 (6 bases). Germline-derived CDR1 and CDR2 are SQVTM and ANQGSEA. Trimming removed 0 bases at V and 1 base at J, with 13 bases between. The CDR3 is 16 amino acids. The CDR3 sequence: CSVEDQWRGSYNEQFF. The CDR3 region has the DNA TGCAGCGTTGAAGATCAATGGCGGGGTTCCTACAATGAGCAGTTCTTC.

The rearrangement links TRBV20-1 to TRBJ1-1, with TRBD1 matching 7 bases. The CDR3 spans 13 residues. Germline V gene lookup returns CDR1 DFQATT and CDR2 SNEGSKA (reference sequence). V lost 2 bases and J lost 2; bases outside the gene matches: 2. The CDR3 DNA follows: TGCAGTGCTAGACGGGACAGTAACACTGAAGCTTTCTTT. Protein product: CSARRDSNTEAFF.

This chain uses TRBV3-1 with TRBJ2-1, with D perhaps given as TRBD1 or TRBD2 (5 bases each). The ends were cut back, 0 bases at V and 15 bases at J, with 15 bases in the middle. CDR3 length equals 13 residues. Germline assignment: CDR1 LGHDT and CDR2 YNNKEL (reference sequence). DNA for the CDR3: TGTGCCAGCAGCCAAGACTACCAGGGTGAGGGGTTCTTC. Its protein is CASSQDYQGEGFF.

As to this clonotype: A read error may account for a junction end that differs from germline. The chain links TRBV28 to TRBJ2-3; the D is unclear. Germline V gene lookup returns CDR1 MDHEN and CDR2 SYDVKM. CDR3 length equals 13 residues. As DNA, the CDR3 is TGTGCCCGCAGTTTTGGCTACACAGATACGCAGTATTTT. It encodes CARSFGYTDTQYF.

This clonotype showed up just once. V and J are TRBV24-1 and TRBJ2-5, with a weak D call TRBD2 (6 bases). Germline values: CDR1 KGHDR, CDR2 SFDVKD. The CDR3 runs 16 residues. The V end was cut by 5 bases, the J end by 2 bases, with 17 bases between. CDR3 DNA sequence: TGTGCCACCAGTGCGATGGAAACGGGAGTACAAGAGACCCAGTACTTC. It encodes CATSAMETGVQETQYF.

The rearrangement joins TRBV12-5 to TRBJ1-2; the match to TRBD1 covers 7 bases. The CDR3 covers 16 residues. Looked up from germline, CDR1 is LGHNT and CDR2 is FRNRAP. Trimming removed 0 bases from V and 6 bases from J; junction bases left unmatched: 10. DNA of the CDR3: TGTGCTAGTGGTTTGGTACTCGGAGGGGGCTTGGATGGCTACACCTTC. Protein product: CASGLVLGGGLDGYTF.

The table lists this clonotype with a few counts. This rearrangement joins TRBV9 to TRBJ2-6; the D gene is possibly TRBD1 (5 bases). V gave up 0 bases and J gave up 1 base, with 14 bases separating them. The CDR3 contains 18 residues. CDR1 is SGDLS and CDR2 is YYNGEE in the germline V gene. Here the CDR3 DNA reads TGTGCCAGCAGCGTAGGGGGCCTCTCGACGTCTGGGGCCAACGTCCTGACTTTC. This gives the protein CASSVGGLSTSGANVLTF.